These T cell receptor beta chains were read from a single sample in a study of shared clonotypes between healthy human individuals. Libraries were prepared by immunoSEQ multiplex PCR; TCRdb keeps only in-frame clonotypes and omits some of them. The sample has 2.3 million or so clones, approximately 95% seen once; the top ten hold about 0.37%. Input material: naive CD4+ T cells from PBMCs. The receptors were gathered from a man aged 18 to 30 in good health. Some clones in this sample may be carry-over from other donors' samples. Both conserved end residues are part of each CDR3. D genes are given only for firm matches. Size tells how often a clone was seen (once, few, many) or the class of an expanded clone, and some rows leave it out.

TRBV30	few	NA	TRBJ1-5	CAWSASGGNQPQHF	TGTGCCTGGAGTGCCTCAGGGGGCAATCAGCCCCAGCATTTT
TRBV9	NA	TRBD1	TRBJ1-1	CASSAGQGNTEAFF	TGTGCCAGCAGCGCGGGACAGGGTAACACTGAAGCTTTCTTT
TRBV18	NA	NA	TRBJ2-5	CASSLQGFGTQYF	TGTGCCAGCTCACTCCAGGGTTTTGGGACCCAGTACTTC
TRBV19	NA	TRBD1	TRBJ1-1	CASSARQGTEAFF	TGTGCCAGTAGTGCCCGACAGGGCACTGAAGCTTTCTTT
TRBV28	NA	TRBD2	TRBJ2-7	CASPPGLASSYEQYF	TGTGCCAGCCCCCCGGGACTAGCGAGCTCCTACGAGCAGTACTTC
TRBV4-2	NA	NA	TRBJ2-2	CASSPFLRGGAPGELFF	TGTGCCAGCAGCCCTTTCCTCAGGGGAGGGGCCCCCGGGGAGCTGTTTTTT
TRBV7-9	NA	TRBD1	TRBJ2-1	CASTPGGNEQFF	TGTGCCAGCACCCCAGGGGGCAATGAGCAGTTCTTC
TRBV6-1	NA	NA	TRBJ1-2	CASSLGQNYGYTF	TGTGCCAGCAGTTTGGGGCAGAACTATGGCTACACCTTC
TRBV28	NA	NA	TRBJ1-1	CASSWGRRGNTEAFF	TGTGCCAGCAGCTGGGGCCGCAGGGGGAACACTGAAGCTTTCTTT
TRBV7-9	NA	TRBD1	TRBJ1-2	CASSLGDRGSYTF	TGTGCCAGCAGCTTAGGGGACAGGGGAAGCTACACCTTC
TRBV28	once	NA	TRBJ1-2	CASSRPGLYGYTF	TGTGCCAGCAGCCGCCCGGGGCTATATGGCTACACCTTC
TRBV2	NA	TRBD2	TRBJ2-7	CASSDLELAGGGEQYF	TGTGCCAGCAGTGACCTGGAACTAGCGGGAGGGGGCGAGCAGTACTTC
TRBV4-2	few	NA	TRBJ2-4	CASSNTGTTKNIQYF	TGTGCCAGCAGCAATACCGGGACAACCAAAAACATTCAGTACTTC
TRBV25-1	NA	NA	TRBJ1-1	CASLPNVNTEAFF	TGTGCCAGCCTGCCCAACGTTAACACTGAAGCTTTCTTT
TRBV4-2	NA	NA	TRBJ2-3	CASSRNPGRSRGTDTQYF	TGTGCCAGCAGCCGAAACCCGGGGAGGTCCAGGGGCACAGATACGCAGTATTTT
TRBV7-2	NA	NA	TRBJ2-7	CASSLDGHRSGEQYF	TGTGCCAGCAGCTTAGACGGTCACCGGAGCGGCGAGCAGTACTTC
TRBV7-8	NA	TRBD1	TRBJ1-1	CASSLWDRGGEAFF	TGTGCCAGCAGCTTATGGGACAGGGGAGGTGAAGCTTTCTTT
TRBV5-6	NA	NA	TRBJ2-1	CASSLGHNEQFF	TGTGCCAGCAGCTTAGGGCACAATGAGCAGTTCTTC